The entry below describes one T cell receptor beta chain. Its cognate antigen is unknown. Other nucleotide sequences in the sample specify the same CDR3. The CDR3 length is 12 residues. V lost 1 base and J lost 6, with 4 bases in between. Produced via immunoSEQ multiplex PCR; TCRdb's table is partial and in-frame only. The table includes 85,000 to 130,000 clones, roughly 90% detected once. The data were taken from a study of T cell responses to AZD1222 COVID-19 vaccine. Study-wide results and limits: The study identified only six AZD1222 recipients as seropositive at baseline. Clonal diversity was possibly underestimated; the donors were predominantly white British and more often female. In the spike-specific TCR repertoire, nearly half reportedly target unmutated variant regions. Increased Spike-specific TCR breadth and depth were observed after two AZD1222 doses.

The material sequenced was peripheral blood, taken on day 0 of AZD1222 vaccination. The V gene is TRBV12-3 or TRBV12-4, the J gene TRBJ1-5; D unclear. This receptor was identified in an adult in good health. CDR3 DNA sequence: TGTGCCAGCAGTTTAGTTGGTCAGCCCCAGCATTTT. The encoded protein is CASSLVGQPQHF.